This T cell receptor (beta chain) was sequenced in a study of shared clonotypes between healthy human individuals. About the study: Each donor contributed plates that comprised three CD4 naive, three CD4 memory, two CD8 naive and one CD8 memory.

With regard to this clone: Its target is not known.

Profiling relied on immunoSEQ multiplex PCR, and the TCRdb table lists in-frame clones only, not all of them. This table has some 2.1 million clones, approximately 94% appearing once. Selected positively for CCR7 and CD45RO-negative, naive CD8 cells excluded terminally differentiated effector memory CD45RA+ cells. The CDR3 is made up of 16 amino acids. In germline, CDR1 is SNHLY, CDR2 FYNNEI. V lost 5 bases and J lost 0; bases outside the gene matches: 8. Regarding the study as a whole: Investigators expected sequencing depth to affect clonotype sharing among donors.

This chain joins TRBV2 and TRBJ2-5, with TRBD2 identical over 8 bases. The TCR was taken from a man in his late teens or twenties in good health. Sample: naive CD8+ T cells sorted from blood. The CDR3 protein is CASSPPTSEYQETQYF. The CDR3 nucleotides are TGTGCCAGCAGTCCTCCGACTAGCGAGTACCAAGAGACCCAGTACTTC.